Below, one T cell receptor beta chain is given with its context. Its antigen is still unknown. Time point meaning: persistent/refractory GD, antithyroid drugs over 5 years with positive TRAb. Extracted RNA from PBMCs served as the source of the TCR library. An endocrinology department in Xi'an, China, supplied the patients. Sequencing libraries for TCR beta were prepared with iRepertoire HTBI primers and Arm-PCR of CDR3 regions. Via MiXCR, TCRdb re-called the multiplex PCR reads, giving one row per CDR3 protein. The table records 400,000 to 500,000 distinct CDR3 sequences, around a fifth of them present only once. These data are taken from a study of regulatory T cells in long-lasting Graves disease. The overall study: By definition, persistent Graves' disease involved antithyroid drugs for over 5 years alongside positive TSH receptor antibodies. General observations from the study: Clonotypes that were public and shared totalled roughly 3,000 in persistent patients versus 900 to 1,000 in new patients.

The input for sequencing was peripheral blood mononuclear cells (PBMCs), taken when the disease was refractory, from a patient treated with antithyroid drugs. The receptor was derived from a female donor with Graves disease.

The CDR3 DNA follows: TGTGCCAGCAGTACCCACGGGGGGCCCTACGAGCAGTACTTC. Its protein product is CASSTHGGPYEQYF. The chain has TRBV6-1 and TRBJ2-7; possibly TRBD2 for D (7 bases). V lost 5 bases and J lost 2, with 13 bases in between. The germline gives CDR1 MNHNS, CDR2 SASEGT. The CDR3 extends over 14 amino acids.